The clone carrying this T cell receptor beta chain was observed once. This CDR3 comprises 14 residues. Germline V gene data show CDR1 as ENHRY and CDR2 as SYGVKD. V gave up 6 bases and J gave up 7 bases; unmatched junction bases: 5. In the PCR, 60 Vbeta and 13 Jbeta primers were used. Per the original data handling: Around 9.9 million shared chains were among the about 80 million unique TCR beta chains that a later analysis counted. Profiled with immunoSEQ multiplex PCR; TCRdb holds only in-frame clones, not every one. That table gives V, J and clone size, and the DNA gave D and trimming. The repertoire holds about 130,000 clones, with approximately 61% as singletons. The data belong to a study of cytomegalovirus exposure and HLA in healthy donors.

The chain recombines TRBV10-3 with TRBJ2-1; 11 bases are shared with TRBD1. The specimen was PBMCs. The TCR comes from a human donor in good health. The CDR3 protein is CAISPGQGENEQFF. CDR3 nucleotide sequence: TGTGCCATCAGCCCGGGACAGGGGGAAAATGAGCAGTTCTTC.